The 13 T cell receptor beta chains presented below share a single source sample, sequenced in a study of radiation and T cells in renal cell carcinoma. The method was immunoSEQ multiplex PCR; TCRdb's version includes in-frame clones alone and lacks a portion of them. The sample gives about 130,000 clones, around 81% of which show up once; 5.8% is in the top ten. Sample time point: blood 2 weeks post-SBRT. Treatment described: 15 Gy SBRT to primary tumor, nephrectomy 4 weeks later. The material was blood, obtained from a patient whose treatment included radiotherapy and nephrectomy. These receptors all come from a man aged 45-60 years with renal cell carcinoma.

The chain joins TRBV29-1 to TRBJ2-3, with D possibly TRBD1 on 6 matching bases. The length of the CDR3 is 17 residues. Deletions cut 0 bases from V and 0 bases from J, with 16 bases between. Germline V gene data show CDR1 as SQVTM and CDR2 as ANQGSEA. CDR3 loop: CSVEDQGPRGSTDTQYF. In nucleotides, the CDR3 is TGCAGCGTTGAAGACCAGGGACCGAGGGGGAGCACAGATACGCAGTATTTT.

The chain recombines TRBV7-6 with TRBJ2-5, with D tentatively TRBD1 (5 bases). CDR1 and CDR2 (germline): SGHVS, FNYEAQ. Trimming took off 5 bases at V and 4 bases at J, with 11 bases between the two ends. The CDR3 is 13 residues long. CDR3 loop: CASSQQGSETQYF. The DNA of the CDR3 is TGTGCCAGCAGCCAGCAGGGTTCAGAGACCCAGTACTTC.

The gene calls are TRBV6-4 and TRBJ1-2, with D possibly being TRBD1 (6 bases). The length of the CDR3 is 15 residues. From germline, CDR1 is MRHNA and CDR2 SNTAGT. Trimming pared 3 bases from V and 4 bases from J, leaving 15 bases between. As DNA, the CDR3 is TGTGCCAGCAGTGAAGGACAGCAGCCACTCTATGGCTACACCTTC. This encodes CASSEGQQPLYGYTF.

J is TRBJ2-7 and V is TRBV5-6; 7 bases align to TRBD2. The germline CDR1 and CDR2 sequences are SGHDT and YYEEEE. The ends lost 3 bases at V and 1 base at J; junction bases unmatched: 4. This CDR3 is built from 14 residues. CDR3 coding DNA: TGTGCCAGCAGCTGGACTAGGGAATCCTACGAGCAGTACTTC. Its translation is CASSWTRESYEQYF.

This clone was picked up a small number of times. The V call is TRBV5-1, the J call TRBJ2-2; no clear D. The CDR3 is 14 residues long. V dropped 1 base and J dropped 3 bases, with 7 bases sitting between them. Germline assignment: CDR1 SGHRS and CDR2 YFSETQ. The CDR3 region is CASSLNGDTGELFF. CDR3 sequence (DNA): TGCGCCAGCAGCTTGAACGGAGACACCGGGGAGCTGTTTTTT.

The chain carries TRBV9 and TRBJ2-7; 12 bases match TRBD1. Per the germline V gene, CDR1 is SGDLS and CDR2 is YYNGEE. Trimming removed 4 bases from V and 7 bases from J; junction bases left unmatched: 12. CDR3 size: 16 residues. In nucleotides, the CDR3 is TGTGCCAGCAGCCCGACTCCGGGACAGGGGGCTTATGAGCAGTACTTC. Its protein is CASSPTPGQGAYEQYF.

This clone is a singleton in its sample. The gene calls are TRBV7-8 and TRBJ2-7; D is perhaps TRBD2 (7 bases). CDR3 length: 16 amino acids. Trimming shortened V by 0 bases and J by 5 bases, and 17 bases separated the two germline ends. From germline, CDR1 is SGHVS and CDR2 FQNEAQ. This chain's CDR3 is CASSLAAGAPPNEQYF. The CDR3 bases are TGTGCCAGCAGCTTAGCGGCGGGGGCCCCCCCCAACGAGCAGTACTTC.

The chain combines TRBV28 with TRBJ2-7; D might be TRBD1 (5 bases). The CDR3 is made up of 11 amino acids. From germline, CDR1 is MDHEN and CDR2 SYDVKM. Trimming shortened V by 8 bases and J by 5 bases, and 10 bases separated the two germline ends. The CDR3 DNA follows: TGTGCCAGCTCAGGGTTGGACGAGCAGTACTTC. It codes for CASSGLDEQYF.

This clone occurred once. This chain links TRBV7-9 with TRBJ2-1; TRBD2 matches 13 bases. In germline, CDR1 is SEHNR, CDR2 FQNEAQ (reference sequence). The CDR3 contains 17 residues. V dropped 5 bases and J dropped 10; count of bases not matched to a gene: 14. CDR3 protein: CASSPNTRTSGGGEQFF. CDR3 bases: TGTGCCAGCAGCCCCAACACCCGGACTAGCGGGGGAGGCGAGCAGTTCTTC.

Worth noting for this clone: A read error may account for a junction end that differs from germline. The chain links TRBV27 to TRBJ2-1; D is perhaps TRBD1 or TRBD2 (6 bases each). The CDR3 runs 15 residues. Germline CDR1 MNHEY, CDR2 SMNVEV (reference sequence). CDR3 in amino acids: CASSIPGGSHNEQFF. CDR3 nucleotide sequence: TGTGCCAGCAGCATCCCCGGGGGCTCCCACAATGAGCAGTTCTTC.

The chain employs TRBV11-2 and TRBJ1-3; D ambiguous. V was cut by 0 bases and J by 4 bases, with 10 bases left in between. Germline assignment: CDR1 SGHAT and CDR2 FQNNGV. The CDR3 covers 15 residues. CDR3 bases: TGTGCCAGCAGCTTAGATCTCGAAAGGGGAAACACCATATATTTT. Translating it yields CASSLDLERGNTIYF.

This clone has just one count. CDR3 DNA: TGCGCCAGCAGCTTGTTGGCAGGTTCCTACGAGCAGTACTTC. Translating gives CASSLLAGSYEQYF. This chain joins TRBV5-1 and TRBJ2-5; unclear D gene. TRBJ2-7 matches the DNA end more closely, so the J call is doubtful. This CDR3 is 14 amino acids long. CDR1 SGHRS and CDR2 YFSETQ come from the germline V gene.

The chain joins TRBV30 to TRBJ2-5; 8 nucleotides line up with TRBD2. The CDR3 sequence is 13 residues long. Germline V gene sequence: CDR1 GTSNPN, CDR2 SVGIG (reference sequence). CDR3 bases: TGTGCTACTGAGCGGGGGACCCCAGAGACCCAGTACTTC. Amino acid sequence: CATERGTPETQYF.